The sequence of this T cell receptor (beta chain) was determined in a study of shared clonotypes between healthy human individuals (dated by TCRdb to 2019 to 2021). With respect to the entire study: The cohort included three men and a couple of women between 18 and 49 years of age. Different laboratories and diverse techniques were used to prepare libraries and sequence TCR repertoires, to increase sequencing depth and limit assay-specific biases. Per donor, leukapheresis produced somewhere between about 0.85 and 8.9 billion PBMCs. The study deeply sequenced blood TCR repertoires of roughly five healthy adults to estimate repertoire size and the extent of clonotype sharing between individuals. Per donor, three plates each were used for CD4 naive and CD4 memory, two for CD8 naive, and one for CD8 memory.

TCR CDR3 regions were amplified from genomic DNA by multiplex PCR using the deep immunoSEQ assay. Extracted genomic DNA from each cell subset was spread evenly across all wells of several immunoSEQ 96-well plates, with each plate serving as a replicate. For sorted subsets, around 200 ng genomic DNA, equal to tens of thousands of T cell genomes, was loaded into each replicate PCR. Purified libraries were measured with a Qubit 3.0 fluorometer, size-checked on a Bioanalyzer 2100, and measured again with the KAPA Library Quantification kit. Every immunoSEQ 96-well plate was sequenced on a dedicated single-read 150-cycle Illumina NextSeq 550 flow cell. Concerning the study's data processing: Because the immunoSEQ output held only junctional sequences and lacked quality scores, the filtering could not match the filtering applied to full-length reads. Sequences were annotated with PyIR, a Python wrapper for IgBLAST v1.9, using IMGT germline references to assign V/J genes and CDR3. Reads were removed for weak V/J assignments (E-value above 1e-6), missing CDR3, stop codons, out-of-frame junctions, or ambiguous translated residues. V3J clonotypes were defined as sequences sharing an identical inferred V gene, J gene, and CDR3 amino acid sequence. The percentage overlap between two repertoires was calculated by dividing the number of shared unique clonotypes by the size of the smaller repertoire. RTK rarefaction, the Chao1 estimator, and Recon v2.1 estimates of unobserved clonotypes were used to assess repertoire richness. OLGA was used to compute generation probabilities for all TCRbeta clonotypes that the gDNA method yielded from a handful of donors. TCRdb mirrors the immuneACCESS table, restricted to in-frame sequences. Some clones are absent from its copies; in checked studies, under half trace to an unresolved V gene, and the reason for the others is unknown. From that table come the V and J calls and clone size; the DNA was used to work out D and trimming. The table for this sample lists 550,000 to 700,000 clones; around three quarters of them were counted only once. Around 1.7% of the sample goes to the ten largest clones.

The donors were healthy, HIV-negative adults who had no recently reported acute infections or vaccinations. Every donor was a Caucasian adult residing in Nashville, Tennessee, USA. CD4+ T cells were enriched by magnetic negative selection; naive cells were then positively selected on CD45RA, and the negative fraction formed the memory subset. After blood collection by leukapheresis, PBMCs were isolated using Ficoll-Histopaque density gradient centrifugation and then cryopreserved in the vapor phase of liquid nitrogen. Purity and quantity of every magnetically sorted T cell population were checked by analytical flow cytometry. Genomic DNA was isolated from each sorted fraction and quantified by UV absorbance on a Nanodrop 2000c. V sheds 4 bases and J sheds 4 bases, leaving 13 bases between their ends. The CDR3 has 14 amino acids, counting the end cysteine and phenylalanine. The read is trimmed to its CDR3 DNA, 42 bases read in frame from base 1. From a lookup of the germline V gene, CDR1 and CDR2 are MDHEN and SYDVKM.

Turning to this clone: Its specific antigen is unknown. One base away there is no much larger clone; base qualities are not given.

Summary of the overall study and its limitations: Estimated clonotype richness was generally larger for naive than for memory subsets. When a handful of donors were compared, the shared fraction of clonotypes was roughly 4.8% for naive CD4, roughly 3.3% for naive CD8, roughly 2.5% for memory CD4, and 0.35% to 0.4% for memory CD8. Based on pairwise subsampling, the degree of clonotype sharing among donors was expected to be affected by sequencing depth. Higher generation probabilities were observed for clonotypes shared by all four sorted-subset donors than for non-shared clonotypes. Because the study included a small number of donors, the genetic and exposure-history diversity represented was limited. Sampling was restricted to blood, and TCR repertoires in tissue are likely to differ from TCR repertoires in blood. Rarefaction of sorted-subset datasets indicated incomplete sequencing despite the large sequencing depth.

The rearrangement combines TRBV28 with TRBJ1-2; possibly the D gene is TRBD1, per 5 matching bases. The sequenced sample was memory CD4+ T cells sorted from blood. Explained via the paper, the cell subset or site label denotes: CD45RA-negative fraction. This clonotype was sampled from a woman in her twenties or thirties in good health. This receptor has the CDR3 CASSSPGRIYGYTF. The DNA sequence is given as TGTGCCAGCAGTTCACCGGGACGGATCTATGGCTACACCTTC.